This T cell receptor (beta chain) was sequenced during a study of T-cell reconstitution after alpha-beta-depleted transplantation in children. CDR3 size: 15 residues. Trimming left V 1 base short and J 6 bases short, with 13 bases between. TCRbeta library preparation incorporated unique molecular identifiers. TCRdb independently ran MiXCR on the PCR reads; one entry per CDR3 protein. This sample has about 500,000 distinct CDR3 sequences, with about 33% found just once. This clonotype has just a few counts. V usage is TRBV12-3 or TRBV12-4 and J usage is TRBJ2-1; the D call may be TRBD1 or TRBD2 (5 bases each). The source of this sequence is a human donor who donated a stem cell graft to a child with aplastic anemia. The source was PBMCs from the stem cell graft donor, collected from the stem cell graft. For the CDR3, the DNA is TGTGCCAGCAGTTTAGAGGGGCGGGCGGGCAATGAGCAGTTCTTC. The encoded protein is CASSLEGRAGNEQFF.